This section outlines one T cell receptor (beta chain) sequence together with its context. Its antigen is still unknown. The CDR3 totals 14 residues. The germline V gene encodes CDR1 SQVTM and CDR2 ANQGSEA. The V segment lost 6 bases and the J segment 3 bases; nucleotides outside the gene matches: 9. This record comes from a study of blood T cells in healthy people across ages. Study-wide background: The template switching approach captured approximately one barcoded beta molecule for every two T cells.

Notes on the study in general: When set beside aged donors, long-lived donors presented more naive CD4+ cells and higher diversity.

Per sample, no less than 6 micrograms of total RNA were extracted. A sample-barcoded 5' primer and a J-beta primer mix were used in a second PCR of about 7 to 12 cycles. Every cDNA molecule bore a tag from a template-switch adaptor containing 12 random nucleotides. Via MiXCR, TCRdb re-called the 5' RACE reads, giving one row per CDR3 protein. This repertoire shows about 1.8 million distinct CDR3 sequences, 49% found once; its top ten account for over 2%. V gene TRBV29-1 combines with J gene TRBJ2-7; 9 bases fit TRBD2. The TCR originated in a woman in her 40s in good health. Sample: blood. In nucleotides, the CDR3 is TGCAGCGTGCGGGAGGGGCGGAGGATCTACGAGCAGTACTTC. Translated, it gives CSVREGRRIYEQYF.